A single sample gave rise to the 14 T cell receptor beta chains below, sequenced in a study of control samples from healthy donors and cancer patients. Some clones are missing from TCRdb's copy, which holds only in-frame ones; the method was immunoSEQ multiplex PCR. Of 140,000 to 150,000 clones in the sample, 91% were seen once. The material sequenced was blood. These receptors were taken from a young man in good health.

The genes are TRBV19 and TRBJ1-4; 12 nucleotides line up with TRBD1. CDR1 is LNHDA and CDR2 is SQIVND in the germline V gene (reference sequence). Trimming cost V 6 bases and J 8 bases; bases outside gene matches: 10. This CDR3 is built from 16 residues. The CDR3 protein is CASSPGQGARGEKLFF. CDR3 DNA sequence: TGTGCCAGTAGCCCGGGACAGGGGGCTCGAGGAGAAAAACTGTTTTTT. The whole variable domain, filled in from reference TRBV19 and TRBJ1-4, reads DGGITQSPKYLFRKEGQNVTLSCEQNLNHDAMYWYRQDPGQGLRLIYYSQIVNDFQKGDIAEGYSVSREKKESFPLTVTSAQKNPTAFYLCASSPGQGARGEKLFFGSGTQLSVL.

As concerns this clone: Within the sample, other DNA sequences also encode this same CDR3. The chain couples TRBV10-1 to TRBJ2-2; 10 nucleotides align to TRBD1. CDR1 and CDR2 from the germline V gene are WNHNN and SYGVQD (reference sequence). V was clipped by 7 bases and J by 5 bases; unmatched bases: 4. The CDR3 extends over 14 amino acids. CDR3 DNA: TGCGCCAGCACTTGGGACAGGGGTACCGGGGAGCTGTTTTTT. Translation gives CASTWDRGTGELFF.

This clone was recorded only once. The V call is TRBV28, the J call TRBJ1-5; weak D call: TRBD1 (5 bases). Trimming removed 3 bases at V and 6 bases at J, with 15 bases between. CDR3 length: 15 residues. Per germline, CDR1 MDHEN and CDR2 SYDVKM. This chain's CDR3 is CASSFEGIGVQPQHF. The CDR3 DNA sequence: TGTGCCAGCAGTTTCGAGGGGATTGGTGTTCAGCCCCAGCATTTT.

In its sample, this clone was seen once. The chain recombines TRBV27 with TRBJ1-5; D not resolved. Germline loops: CDR1 MNHEY, CDR2 SMNVEV (reference sequence). This CDR3 has 15 amino acids. V was cut by 6 bases and J by 2 bases, with 14 bases left in between. The CDR3 region has the DNA TGTGCCAGCAGACGTCTCCTGGGAGGCAATCAGCCCCAGCATTTT. It codes for CASRRLLGGNQPQHF.

The chain is built from TRBV7-9 and TRBJ2-5; no firm D call. The V and J ends lost 1 base and 1 base respectively, with 7 bases between them. Per germline, CDR1 SEHNR and CDR2 FQNEAQ (reference sequence). The CDR3 totals 14 residues. Written as DNA, the CDR3 is TGTGCCAGCAGCTTAGATACAGCCCAAGAGACCCAGTACTTC. Its translation: CASSLDTAQETQYF.

This rearrangement joins TRBV19 to TRBJ1-5; a possible D gene is TRBD1 (5 bases). V was clipped by 7 bases and J by 1 base, with 11 bases between them. The CDR3 sequence is 14 residues long. CDR1 is LNHDA and CDR2 is SQIVND in the germline V gene (reference sequence). This CDR3 is CASTGTVSNQPQHF. CDR3 DNA: TGTGCCAGTACCGGGACGGTGAGCAATCAGCCCCAGCATTTT.

CDR3 nucleotides: TGTGCCTGGAGTTCCACATTGACCGGGGAGCTGTTTTTT. It is translated as CAWSSTLTGELFF. V is TRBV30 and J is TRBJ2-2, with D unclear. V lost 2 bases to trimming and J lost 5 bases, with 9 bases between them. The CDR3 runs 13 residues. Germline loops: CDR1 GTSNPN, CDR2 SVGIG (reference sequence).

The chain is built from TRBV19 and TRBJ2-5; maybe TRBD1 (5 bases). There are 13 residues in the CDR3. Between the trimmed V and J ends, which lost 2 bases and 7 bases, there was a span of 11 bases. CDR1 LNHDA and CDR2 SQIVND come from the germline V gene (reference sequence). The DNA of the CDR3 is TGTGCCAGTAGTATACCCTACCAGGGGACCCAGTACTTC. It codes for CASSIPYQGTQYF.

The chain uses TRBV6-5 and TRBJ1-6; D may be TRBD1 (6 bases). The germline CDR1 and CDR2 sequences are MNHEY and SVGAGI. The CDR3 is 14 residues long. V gave up 5 bases and J gave up 7 bases, with 12 bases separating them. The CDR3 coding sequence is TGTGCCAGCAGTCGCACAGGGCCCAATTCACCCCTCCACTTT. Translated, it gives CASSRTGPNSPLHF.

This clone was recorded only once. This chain links TRBV5-8 with TRBJ1-2; D possibly corresponds to TRBD1 (5 bases). Trimming pared 2 bases from V and 7 bases from J, leaving 12 bases between. The CDR3 is made up of 13 amino acids. Per germline, CDR1 SGHTS and CDR2 YDEGEE. Here the CDR3 DNA reads TGTGCCAGCAGCTTCCCCGGCGGGGGTGGCTACACCTTC. Translated: CASSFPGGGGYTF.

CDR3 sequence reads: CATRGLSDYGYTF. CDR3 nucleotide sequence: TGTGCCACCAGAGGTCTGAGTGACTATGGCTACACCTTC. This chain uses TRBV24-1 with TRBJ1-2; D is uncertain. This CDR3 spans 13 amino acids. V lost 7 bases, J lost 3 bases, and 11 bases lay in between. CDR1 KGHDR and CDR2 SFDVKD come from the germline V gene.

The CDR3 reads CASRAGTSTDTQYF. The CDR3, as DNA: TGTGCCAGCAGAGCGGGAACTAGCACAGATACGCAGTATTTT. The rearrangement links TRBV6-4 to TRBJ2-3, with 7 bases fitting TRBD2. Trimming took 6 bases from V and 0 from J; bases not matched to a gene: 3. Germline V gives CDR1 MRHNA, CDR2 SNTAGT. The CDR3 is 14 amino acids.

The CDR3 region has the DNA TGTGCCAGCAGTTTACCTCCAGTCAGAGAGCTGTTTTTT. Translating it yields CASSLPPVRELFF. The chain recombines TRBV27 with TRBJ2-2; D gene uncertain. Germline-derived CDR1 and CDR2 are MNHEY and SMNVEV (reference sequence). CDR3 size: 13 residues. The V gene lost 2 bases and the J gene lost 11 bases, with 12 bases spanning the gap.

The V call is TRBV5-1, the J call TRBJ2-2; D may be TRBD2 (5 bases). Germline values: CDR1 SGHRS, CDR2 YFSETQ. Trimming took 3 bases from V and 6 from J, leaving 15 bases between them. CDR3 length: 15 residues. This CDR3 is CASSSQITSPGELFF. CDR3 sequence (DNA): TGCGCCAGCAGCTCCCAGATTACTAGTCCCGGGGAGCTGTTTTTT.